These T cell receptor beta chains were read from a single sample in a study of graft-versus-host responses after intestinal transplantation. Using immunoSEQ multiplex PCR, the repertoire was profiled, and TCRdb retains in-frame clones only, with some absent. The repertoire holds approximately 58,000 clones, with over 85% as singletons. Source: PBMCs, taken 26 days after transplant. The receptor set was obtained from a human patient who received an intestinal transplant, so some T cells may come from the graft donor. CDR3s include the opening cysteine and the closing phenylalanine or tryptophan. A D gene is named only where the DNA matches it firmly. Not all rows give a size; the values are once, few, many and, for expanded clones, a class.

CDR3 length: 16; clone size: NA; V gene: TRBV5-1; D gene: TRBD2; J gene: TRBJ2-3; CDR3 DNA: TGCGCCAGCAGCTTGGCCGGGACTAGTCACACAGATACGCAGTATTTT; CDR3 protein: CASSLAGTSHTDTQYF
CDR3 length: 18; clone size: NA; V gene: TRBV4-2; D gene: TRBD2; J gene: TRBJ2-1; CDR3 DNA: TGTGCCAGCAGCCAAAGAAGCGGGAGTGCGGGGAACTACAATGAGCAGTTCTTC; CDR3 protein: CASSQRSGSAGNYNEQFF
CDR3 length: 18; clone size: NA; V gene: TRBV11-2; D gene: TRBD2; J gene: TRBJ2-5; CDR3 DNA: TGTGCCAGCAGCTTAGATGCGTGGGGGGGGGTCTATGAAGAGACCCAGTACTTC; CDR3 protein: CASSLDAWGGVYEETQYF
CDR3 length: 13; clone size: few; V gene: TRBV29-1; D gene: NA; J gene: TRBJ2-1; CDR3 DNA: TGCAGCGTTGACGTCAGCTCCTACAATGAGCAGTTCTTC; CDR3 protein: CSVDVSSYNEQFF
CDR3 length: 13; clone size: once; V gene: TRBV6-6; D gene: NA; J gene: TRBJ2-5; CDR3 DNA: TGTGCCAGCAGCTACAGGCGGGAAGAGACCCAGTACTTC; CDR3 protein: CASSYRREETQYF
CDR3 length: 15; clone size: NA; V gene: TRBV5-1; D gene: TRBD1; J gene: TRBJ2-5; CDR3 DNA: TGCGCCAGCAGCTTGGTGACAGGGCCAAAAGAGACCCAGTACTTC; CDR3 protein: CASSLVTGPKETQYF
CDR3 length: 14; clone size: NA; V gene: TRBV27; D gene: NA; J gene: TRBJ2-2; CDR3 DNA: TGTGCCAGAACCGAGAGGTGGAACACCGGGGAGCTGTTTTTT; CDR3 protein: CARTERWNTGELFF
CDR3 length: 14; clone size: NA; V gene: TRBV28; D gene: NA; J gene: TRBJ1-1; CDR3 DNA: TGTGCCAGCAGGTTTAGTCGGGGATTCGCTGAAGCTTTCTTT; CDR3 protein: CASRFSRGFAEAFF
CDR3 length: 14; clone size: NA; V gene: TRBV6-5; D gene: NA; J gene: TRBJ1-1; CDR3 DNA: TGTGCCAGCAGTTACTGGGACAAGAACACTGAAGCTTTCTTT; CDR3 protein: CASSYWDKNTEAFF
CDR3 length: 15; clone size: medium-sized; V gene: TRBV4-2; D gene: NA; J gene: TRBJ2-1; CDR3 DNA: TGTGCCAGCAGCCAATATCAACAGGGAGACAATGAGCAGTTCTTC; CDR3 protein: CASSQYQQGDNEQFF
CDR3 length: 14; clone size: NA; V gene: TRBV5-1; D gene: TRBD1; J gene: TRBJ1-4; CDR3 DNA: TGCGCCAGCAGCTCGGACAGGGAGATGAAAAAACTGTTTTTT; CDR3 protein: CASSSDREMKKLFF
CDR3 length: 15; clone size: NA; V gene: TRBV18; D gene: TRBD1; J gene: TRBJ1-1; CDR3 DNA: TGTGCCAGCTCACCTTTGCCGGACAGGGGTCATGAAGCTTTCTTT; CDR3 protein: CASSPLPDRGHEAFF
CDR3 length: 15; clone size: NA; V gene: TRBV11-2; D gene: TRBD1; J gene: TRBJ2-5; CDR3 DNA: TGTGCCAGCAGCCCCAAGGGGGCCACCCAAGAGACCCAGTACTTC; CDR3 protein: CASSPKGATQETQYF
CDR3 length: 13; clone size: few; V gene: TRBV6-6; D gene: TRBD1; J gene: TRBJ2-7; CDR3 DNA: TGTGCCAGCAGCCGGGACAGGGCCTACGAGCAGTACTTC; CDR3 protein: CASSRDRAYEQYF
CDR3 length: 16; clone size: NA; V gene: TRBV5-1; D gene: TRBD2; J gene: TRBJ2-5; CDR3 DNA: TGCGCCAGCGGTGGAGTGGAACCGTGGCGGGGGGAGACCCAGTACTTC; CDR3 protein: CASGGVEPWRGETQYF
CDR3 length: 15; clone size: once; V gene: TRBV6-5; D gene: NA; J gene: TRBJ2-1; CDR3 DNA: TGTGCCAGCAGTTACGAGTCAGGTTCCTACAATGAGCAGTTCTTC; CDR3 protein: CASSYESGSYNEQFF
CDR3 length: 16; clone size: NA; V gene: TRBV27; D gene: TRBD1; J gene: TRBJ2-2; CDR3 DNA: TGTGCCAGCAGCCGTACACAGGGGCCTTACACCGGGGAGCTGTTTTTT; CDR3 protein: CASSRTQGPYTGELFF
CDR3 length: 15; clone size: NA; V gene: TRBV7-2; D gene: TRBD1; J gene: TRBJ2-1; CDR3 DNA: TGTGCCAGCAGGCAACAGGGGAACTCCTACAATGAGCAGTTCTTC; CDR3 protein: CASRQQGNSYNEQFF
CDR3 length: 15; clone size: NA; V gene: TRBV6-6; D gene: TRBD1; J gene: TRBJ2-1; CDR3 DNA: TGTGCCAGCAGCCATGGGACAGGGAGGAACAATGAGCAGTTCTTC; CDR3 protein: CASSHGTGRNNEQFF
CDR3 length: 14; clone size: NA; V gene: TRBV29-1; D gene: NA; J gene: TRBJ2-5; CDR3 DNA: TGCAGCGTTGGGACAGCAGGCAGGGGAGAGACCCAGTACTTC; CDR3 protein: CSVGTAGRGETQYF
CDR3 length: 15; clone size: NA; V gene: TRBV6-5; D gene: TRBD1; J gene: TRBJ2-3; CDR3 DNA: TGTGCCAGCACTACAAGACAGGGGATTTTTAGTACGCAGTATTTT; CDR3 protein: CASTTRQGIFSTQYF
CDR3 length: 16; clone size: NA; V gene: TRBV6-5; D gene: NA; J gene: TRBJ2-6; CDR3 DNA: TGTGCCAGCAGTTACTCTTATCCGGCTGGGGCCAACGTCCTGACTTTC; CDR3 protein: CASSYSYPAGANVLTF
CDR3 length: 13; clone size: NA; V gene: TRBV2; D gene: TRBD1; J gene: TRBJ2-5; CDR3 DNA: TGTGCCACTTTTACAGGGGGCGAAGAGACCCAGTACTTC; CDR3 protein: CATFTGGEETQYF
CDR3 length: 15; clone size: NA; V gene: TRBV7-3; D gene: NA; J gene: TRBJ2-4; CDR3 DNA: TGTGCCAGCAGCTTAATGTCAGTCCGGGAAAACATTCAGTACTTC; CDR3 protein: CASSLMSVRENIQYF
CDR3 length: 15; clone size: NA; V gene: TRBV28; D gene: NA; J gene: TRBJ1-5; CDR3 DNA: TGTGCCAGCAGTTTAGGGCCAGGTGCCAATCAGCCCCAGCATTTT; CDR3 protein: CASSLGPGANQPQHF
CDR3 length: 13; clone size: once; V gene: TRBV7-9; D gene: NA; J gene: TRBJ1-1; CDR3 DNA: TGTGCCAGCAGCCTACAGGAGAACACTGAAGCTTTCTTT; CDR3 protein: CASSLQENTEAFF
CDR3 length: 16; clone size: NA; V gene: TRBV4-1; D gene: NA; J gene: TRBJ2-3; CDR3 DNA: TGCGCCAGCAGCCAAGATCAGGGGGGATACACAGATACGCAGTATTTT; CDR3 protein: CASSQDQGGYTDTQYF
CDR3 length: 18; clone size: NA; V gene: TRBV15; D gene: TRBD1; J gene: TRBJ2-1; CDR3 DNA: TGTGCCACCAGCAGACCCAGTATGACAGGGAAACCCTACAATGAGCAGTTCTTC; CDR3 protein: CATSRPSMTGKPYNEQFF
CDR3 length: 14; clone size: NA; V gene: TRBV18; D gene: NA; J gene: TRBJ1-1; CDR3 DNA: TGTGCCAGCTCACCACTGAGGTCGCAGACTGAAGCTTTCTTT; CDR3 protein: CASSPLRSQTEAFF
CDR3 length: 16; clone size: NA; V gene: TRBV7-6; D gene: TRBD1; J gene: TRBJ2-1; CDR3 DNA: TGTGCCAGCAGCTCGACGCAGGGGGCGGTGGGCAATGAGCAGTTCTTC; CDR3 protein: CASSSTQGAVGNEQFF
CDR3 length: 13; clone size: NA; V gene: TRBV27; D gene: NA; J gene: TRBJ1-5; CDR3 DNA: TGTGCCAGCAGTTCCTCAAGGGGACAGCCCCAGCATTTT; CDR3 protein: CASSSSRGQPQHF
CDR3 length: 13; clone size: NA; V gene: TRBV6-5; D gene: NA; J gene: TRBJ2-7; CDR3 DNA: TGTGCCAGCAGTTACGGTCCAGGGTCCGAGCAGTACTTC; CDR3 protein: CASSYGPGSEQYF
CDR3 length: 21; clone size: once; V gene: TRBV19; D gene: NA; J gene: TRBJ1-5; CDR3 DNA: TGTGCCAGTAGTAGGCGGGGTTTGGTTGTCGGGGACCGCTATAGCAATCAGCCCCAGCATTTT; CDR3 protein: CASSRRGLVVGDRYSNQPQHF
CDR3 length: 15; clone size: NA; V gene: TRBV6-5; D gene: TRBD1; J gene: TRBJ1-2; CDR3 DNA: TGTGCCAGCAGTTACGTGGGACAGGGCTTGAGTGGCTACACCTTC; CDR3 protein: CASSYVGQGLSGYTF
CDR3 length: 13; clone size: NA; V gene: TRBV5-6; D gene: TRBD1; J gene: TRBJ1-1; CDR3 DNA: TGTGCCAGCAGAGGGACAGGGAACACTGAAGCTTTCTTT; CDR3 protein: CASRGTGNTEAFF
CDR3 length: 14; clone size: NA; V gene: TRBV28; D gene: NA; J gene: TRBJ2-3; CDR3 DNA: TGTGCCAGCAGTTTCGACACTAGCACAGATACGCAGTATTTT; CDR3 protein: CASSFDTSTDTQYF
CDR3 length: 16; clone size: NA; V gene: TRBV27; D gene: NA; J gene: TRBJ2-3; CDR3 DNA: TGTGCCAGCAGTTTATGGGCTAGCCAGGCCACAGATACGCAGTATTTT; CDR3 protein: CASSLWASQATDTQYF
CDR3 length: 15; clone size: NA; V gene: TRBV6-5; D gene: NA; J gene: TRBJ1-6; CDR3 DNA: TGTGCCAGCAGTTACTCGACAGCCTATAATTCACCCCTCCACTTT; CDR3 protein: CASSYSTAYNSPLHF
CDR3 length: 15; clone size: once; V gene: TRBV27; D gene: NA; J gene: TRBJ1-2; CDR3 DNA: TGTGCCAGCAGTGATCCCTCTTGGGGGCTCGATGGCTACACCTTC; CDR3 protein: CASSDPSWGLDGYTF
CDR3 length: 16; clone size: once; V gene: TRBV9; D gene: NA; J gene: TRBJ2-1; CDR3 DNA: TGTGCCAGCAGCGTAGGGGGGGGGCGCGGTGGCAATGAGCAGTTCTTC; CDR3 protein: CASSVGGGRGGNEQFF
CDR3 length: 14; clone size: NA; V gene: TRBV7-6; D gene: TRBD2; J gene: TRBJ2-3; CDR3 DNA: TGTGCCAGCACCGGGGGGGGAGAAACAGATACGCAGTATTTT; CDR3 protein: CASTGGGETDTQYF
CDR3 length: 14; clone size: once; V gene: TRBV5-6; D gene: NA; J gene: TRBJ2-4; CDR3 DNA: TGTGCCAGCAGCTTGGCCGGCGGGCGGGACATTCAGTACTTC; CDR3 protein: CASSLAGGRDIQYF
CDR3 length: 14; clone size: NA; V gene: TRBV7-2; D gene: NA; J gene: TRBJ1-2; CDR3 DNA: TGTGCCAGCAGCCCGGGCGGGACGGGGACCGGCTACACCTTC; CDR3 protein: CASSPGGTGTGYTF
CDR3 length: 14; clone size: few; V gene: TRBV6-5; D gene: NA; J gene: TRBJ1-5; CDR3 DNA: TGTGCCAGCAGTTACTCAGGGGGAGGGCAGCCCCAGCATTTT; CDR3 protein: CASSYSGGGQPQHF
CDR3 length: 15; clone size: NA; V gene: TRBV4-2; D gene: TRBD1; J gene: TRBJ2-5; CDR3 DNA: TGTGCCAGCACTGTGGACAGGGGGGCCTCAGAGACCCAGTACTTC; CDR3 protein: CASTVDRGASETQYF
CDR3 length: 16; clone size: NA; V gene: TRBV6-6; D gene: NA; J gene: TRBJ2-7; CDR3 DNA: TGTGCCAGCAGTTACCCCGGCGGGACTCCCCAATATGAGCAGTACTTC; CDR3 protein: CASSYPGGTPQYEQYF
CDR3 length: 14; clone size: NA; V gene: TRBV5-6; D gene: TRBD1; J gene: TRBJ2-1; CDR3 DNA: TGTGCCAGCAGCTCCGGGACAGGACTCAATGAGCAGTTCTTC; CDR3 protein: CASSSGTGLNEQFF
CDR3 length: 17; clone size: NA; V gene: TRBV7-9; D gene: NA; J gene: TRBJ2-5; CDR3 DNA: TGTGCCAGCAGCTTTACCGAGGGGGGGCTACCCCAAGAGACCCAGTACTTC; CDR3 protein: CASSFTEGGLPQETQYF
CDR3 length: 19; clone size: NA; V gene: TRBV28; D gene: TRBD1; J gene: TRBJ2-2; CDR3 DNA: TGTGCCAGCAGTCACACGCGCCTGACAGGGGGCGCAGGTACCGGGGAGCTGTTTTTT; CDR3 protein: CASSHTRLTGGAGTGELFF
CDR3 length: 15; clone size: NA; V gene: TRBV6-5; D gene: NA; J gene: TRBJ2-7; CDR3 DNA: TGTGCCAGCAGGTCCCCTGGGGACATCGACTACGAGCAGTACTTC; CDR3 protein: CASRSPGDIDYEQYF
CDR3 length: 16; clone size: once; V gene: TRBV29-1; D gene: TRBD2; J gene: TRBJ2-7; CDR3 DNA: TGCAGCGTTGAGGGCGGTAGCGGGAGGACCCCCTACGAGCAGTACTTC; CDR3 protein: CSVEGGSGRTPYEQYF
CDR3 length: 15; clone size: NA; V gene: TRBV9; D gene: TRBD1; J gene: TRBJ1-1; CDR3 DNA: TGTGCCAGCAGCGTAGGGGGACAGGGGGGCGGTGAAGCTTTCTTT; CDR3 protein: CASSVGGQGGGEAFF
CDR3 length: 13; clone size: NA; V gene: TRBV7-9; D gene: NA; J gene: TRBJ2-3; CDR3 DNA: TGTGCCAACGAAAGGGACAACACAGATACGCAGTATTTT; CDR3 protein: CANERDNTDTQYF
CDR3 length: 16; clone size: NA; V gene: TRBV13; D gene: NA; J gene: TRBJ2-3; CDR3 DNA: TGTGCCAGCGGGTTGGAGAAAAAGCGGACCACAGATACGCAGTATTTT; CDR3 protein: CASGLEKKRTTDTQYF
CDR3 length: 15; clone size: NA; V gene: TRBV4-1; D gene: NA; J gene: TRBJ1-6; CDR3 DNA: TGCGCCAGCAGCCAAGGCACAGGGTTAAATTCACCCCTCCACTTT; CDR3 protein: CASSQGTGLNSPLHF
CDR3 length: 16; clone size: NA; V gene: TRBV9; D gene: TRBD2; J gene: TRBJ2-7; CDR3 DNA: TGTGCCAGCAGCGTAGAGGCTAGCGGGGGTTTAGGCGAGCAGTACTTC; CDR3 protein: CASSVEASGGLGEQYF
CDR3 length: 19; clone size: NA; V gene: TRBV5-1; D gene: TRBD1; J gene: TRBJ1-5; CDR3 DNA: TGCGCCAGCAGCTTGAGACCTTCCATACCGGGACAGGGGAATCAGCCCCAGCATTTT; CDR3 protein: CASSLRPSIPGQGNQPQHF